This T cell receptor beta chain comes out of a study of control samples from healthy donors and cancer patients. V lost 6 bases to trimming and J lost 2 bases, with 8 bases between them. Germline lookup yields CDR1 MNHEY and CDR2 SVGEGT. This CDR3 is built from 12 residues. The protocol was immunoSEQ multiplex PCR, while the TCRdb copy is restricted to in-frame clones and leaves out a portion. This sample has about 110,000 clones, with more than 75% found just once. This TCR was recovered from a woman aged 55-69 years with lung cancer. The chain links TRBV6-2 or TRBV6-3 to TRBJ2-7, with no clear D. Input material: PBMCs. Here the CDR3 reads CASSKVPYEQYF. The CDR3 DNA reads TGTGCCAGCAGCAAAGTACCCTACGAGCAGTACTTC.